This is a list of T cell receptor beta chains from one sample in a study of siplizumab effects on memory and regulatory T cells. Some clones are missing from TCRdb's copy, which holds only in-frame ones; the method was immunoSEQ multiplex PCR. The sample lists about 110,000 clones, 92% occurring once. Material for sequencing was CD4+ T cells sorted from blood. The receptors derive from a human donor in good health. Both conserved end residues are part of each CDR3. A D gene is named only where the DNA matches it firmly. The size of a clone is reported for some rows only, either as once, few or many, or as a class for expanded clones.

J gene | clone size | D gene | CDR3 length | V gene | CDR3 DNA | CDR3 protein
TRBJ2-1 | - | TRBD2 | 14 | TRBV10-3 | TGTGCCATCTTAGCGGGGGGGCAGAACAATGAGCAGTTCTTC | CAILAGGQNNEQFF
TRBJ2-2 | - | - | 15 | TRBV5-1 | TGCGCCAGCAGCTTGGGCCGGGCAGGCACCGGGGAGCTGTTTTTT | CASSLGRAGTGELFF
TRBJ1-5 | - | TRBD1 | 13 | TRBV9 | TGTGCCAGCAGCCCAGGGGGCGAGCAGCCCCAGCATTTT | CASSPGGEQPQHF
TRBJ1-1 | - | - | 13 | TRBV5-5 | TGTGCCAGCAGACCTTTCGGGGACTACGAAGCTTTCTTT | CASRPFGDYEAFF
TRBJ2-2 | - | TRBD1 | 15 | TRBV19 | TGTGCCAGTAGGCCCGGGACAGGGAGCTCCGGGGAGCTGTTTTTT | CASRPGTGSSGELFF
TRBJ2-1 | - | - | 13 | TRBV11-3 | TGTGCCAGCAGCTTGAGGGAATACAATGAGCAGTTCTTC | CASSLREYNEQFF
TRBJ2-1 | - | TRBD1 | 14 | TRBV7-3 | TGTGCCAGCAGCCAAACGACAGGGGGCAATGAGCAGTTCTTC | CASSQTTGGNEQFF
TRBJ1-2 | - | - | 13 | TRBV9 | TGTGCCAGCAGCGTACAGCAGTACTATGGCTACACCTTC | CASSVQQYYGYTF
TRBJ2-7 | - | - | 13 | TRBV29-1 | TGCAGCGTTGAAAGGGTAACTGGGGCCGAGCAGTACTTC | CSVERVTGAEQYF
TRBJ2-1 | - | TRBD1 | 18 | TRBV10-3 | TGTGCCATCAGTGAGTTCGTCCCGGGACAGGGGGCGGTGGATGAGCAGTTCTTC | CAISEFVPGQGAVDEQFF
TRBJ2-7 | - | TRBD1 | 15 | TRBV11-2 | TGTGCCAGCAGCTTAGTAGGGACAGAACACTACGAGCAGTACTTC | CASSLVGTEHYEQYF
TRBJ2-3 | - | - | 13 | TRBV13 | TGTGCCAGCGGCGTTCTAGGTGCGGATACGCAGTATTTT | CASGVLGADTQYF
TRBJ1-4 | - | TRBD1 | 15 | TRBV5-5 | TGTGCCAGCAGCTCCCTGGACAGGGAGAGTGAAAAACTGTTTTTT | CASSSLDRESEKLFF
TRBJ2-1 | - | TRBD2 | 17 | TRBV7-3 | TGTGCCAGCAGCCCTACCGCCGGGACTAGCGGGCGGAATGAGCAGTTCTTC | CASSPTAGTSGRNEQFF
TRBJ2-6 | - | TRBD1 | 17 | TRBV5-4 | TGTGCCAGCAGCGGGGGACAGGGTCAAGCTGGGGCCAACGTCCTGACTTTC | CASSGGQGQAGANVLTF
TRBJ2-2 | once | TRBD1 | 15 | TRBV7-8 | TGTGCCAGCAGCACCCGACAGGGGTTTGGCGGGGAGCTGTTTTTT | CASSTRQGFGGELFF
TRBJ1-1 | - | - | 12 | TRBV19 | TGTGCCAGTACCATCCCGAGGGGGGAAGCTTTCTTT | CASTIPRGEAFF
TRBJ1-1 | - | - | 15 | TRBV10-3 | TGTGCCATCAGTGAGTTGGACGCCGGTCGGACTGAAGCTTTCTTT | CAISELDAGRTEAFF
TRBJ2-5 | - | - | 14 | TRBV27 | TGTGCCAGCAGTCTCCTAGCGAACCAAGAGACCCAGTACTTC | CASSLLANQETQYF
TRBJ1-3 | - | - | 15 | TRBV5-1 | TGCGCCAGCAGCTTGCAAGGAGGGGACGGAAACACCATATATTTT | CASSLQGGDGNTIYF
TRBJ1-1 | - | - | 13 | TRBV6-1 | TGTGCCAGCAGTGAGAGTTGGAACACTGAAGCTTTCTTT | CASSESWNTEAFF
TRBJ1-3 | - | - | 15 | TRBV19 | TGTGCCACCGCCGACCGCTTTCTCTCTGGAAACACCATATATTTT | CATADRFLSGNTIYF